This T cell receptor (beta chain) was recorded in a study of blood T cell repertoires in COVID-19. In the original analysis: Amplification with reference gene primers provided the estimates of nucleated cell counts. The protocol was immunoSEQ multiplex PCR, while the TCRdb copy is restricted to in-frame clones and leaves out a portion. V and J calls and clone size are given by that table; D and trimming were obtained from the DNA. Here the sample spans some 220,000 clones, around 82% being singletons. CDR1 is MNHEY, CDR2 SVGEGT, per germline. This CDR3 region has 15 residues. V gave up 6 bases and J gave up 3 bases; unmatched junction bases: 10.

The source is a woman aged 25 to 39 who had recovered from COVID-19. The source material was peripheral blood. The chain carries TRBV6-2 or TRBV6-3 and TRBJ2-7; TRBD2 matches 8 bases. The chain's CDR3 is CASSPGIAGSYEQYF. The CDR3 nucleotides are TGTGCCAGCAGCCCCGGAATAGCGGGGAGCTACGAGCAGTACTTC.